This record looks at one TCR beta chain sequence and its context. The antigen is not known. The data stem from a study of lymphopenia after photon versus proton radiotherapy. Broader study findings: Photon-treated patients lost naive T cells and TCR diversity; proton-treated stayed stable. Oligoclonal CD8+ Temra expansion after nadir drove photon patients' diversity drop.

V lost 1 base, J lost 5 bases, and 11 bases lay in between. Germline V gene data show CDR1 as SGHVS and CDR2 as FQNEAQ. The CDR3 totals 14 residues. Sequencing used immunoSEQ multiplex PCR; TCRdb keeps in-frame clones, though not all of them. The sample consists of 150,000 to 200,000 clones, less than 90% of them appearing once. The J gene is TRBJ2-5, the V gene TRBV7-8; D may be TRBD1 (5 bases). This clonotype was obtained from a man between 50 and 59 years old with gastric cancer. The sequencing here drew on peripheral blood, taken from a patient treated with photon-based radiotherapy. The CDR3 nucleotides read TGTGCCAGCAGCTTAGATACAGGACGGGAGACCCAGTACTTC. Its protein is CASSLDTGRETQYF. The variable domain in full, completed from reference TRBV7-8 and TRBJ2-5, reads GAGVSQSPRYKVAKRGQDVALRCDPISGHVSLFWYQQALGQGPEFLTYFQNEAQLDKSGLPSDRFFAERPEGSVSTLKIQRTQQEDSAVYLCASSLDTGRETQYFGPGTRLLVL.